Listed below are T cell receptor beta chains from one sample, sequenced in a study of OX40 agonist ivuxolimab in advanced cancers. Profiled with immunoSEQ multiplex PCR; TCRdb holds only in-frame clones, not every one. The sample contains more than 100,000 clones, about nine tenths of which appear only once. Sequences were derived from CD4+ or CD8+ T cells sorted from blood, sampled in a trial of the OX40 agonist ivuxolimab. The receptor set was obtained from an adult with an advanced solid tumor such as melanoma, head and neck, liver or kidney cancer. The CDR3 runs from the conserved cysteine through the conserved F or W. D genes are given only for firm matches. Not all rows give a size; the values are once, few, many and, for expanded clones, a class.

d_call j_call v_call clone_size cdr3_nt cdr3_aa
- TRBJ2-2 TRBV5-1 few TGCGCCAGCAGCTTCACTATTGAGGGGGAGCTGTTTTTT CASSFTIEGELFF
- TRBJ1-1 TRBV2 - TGTGCCAGCAGTGATTCCTTTGGGGGTTTGAACACTGAAGCTTTCTTT CASSDSFGGLNTEAFF
TRBD2 TRBJ2-3 TRBV9 - TGTGCCAGCAGCCGATCCCCGGGAGGGCCTACAGATACGCAGTATTTT CASSRSPGGPTDTQYF
TRBD2 TRBJ2-2 TRBV4-2 - TGTGCCAGCAGCCCTAGTCGCCTCCATAGCGGGAGAGGTAACACCGGGGAGCTGTTTTTT CASSPSRLHSGRGNTGELFF
- TRBJ1-1 TRBV11-3 once TGTGCCAGCAGCACCGCCACTGAAGCTTTCTTT CASSTATEAFF
TRBD1 TRBJ1-3 TRBV7-2 few TGTGCCAGCAGCTTAGCGGACAGGCCGATCTCTGGAAACACCATATATTTT CASSLADRPISGNTIYF
- TRBJ1-1 TRBV28 few TGTGCCAGCAGTTTATTGGGGTATCCCCCGAACACTGAAGCTTTCTTT CASSLLGYPPNTEAFF
TRBD1 TRBJ1-5 TRBV28 - TGTGCCAGCAGTTTACGACGACAGGGTACTCAGCCCCAGCATTTT CASSLRRQGTQPQHF
TRBD1 TRBJ1-2 TRBV6-5 - TGTGCCAGCAGTTACAGGGACAGGGGTGACTATGGCTACACCTTC CASSYRDRGDYGYTF
- TRBJ2-7 TRBV5-1 - TGCGCCAGCAGCTTGAACTATGGCGTATACGAGCAGTACTTC CASSLNYGVYEQYF
- TRBJ2-7 TRBV6-1 - TGTGCCAGCAGTGCCTCAGGAGGTTACGAGCAGTACTTC CASSASGGYEQYF
- TRBJ1-3 TRBV6-5 - TGTGCCACAACTGGGGGAAGCGGAAACACCATATATTTT CATTGGSGNTIYF
- TRBJ1-4 TRBV15 - TGTGCCACCAGCTGGGGGCAAGGAGCAACTAATGAAAAACTGTTTTTT CATSWGQGATNEKLFF
TRBD1 TRBJ2-3 TRBV9 - TGTGCCAGCAGCACCCGGGGACAGGGTGGCACAGATACGCAGTATTTT CASSTRGQGGTDTQYF
TRBD1 TRBJ1-4 TRBV6-6 - TGTGCCAGCAGTTATCTGGGGACAGGGAATGAAAAACTGTTTTTT CASSYLGTGNEKLFF
- TRBJ1-3 TRBV7-9 - TGTGCCAGCAGGAGGGGAACGAACACCATATATTTT CASRRGTNTIYF
- TRBJ2-3 TRBV11-3 - TGTGCCAGCAGCTCCCGAGAGGGCCAGGGCACAGATACGCAGTATTTT CASSSREGQGTDTQYF
- TRBJ2-5 TRBV10-3 - TGTGCCATCAGTGAGTCCGGGGTAGAGACCCAGTACTTC CAISESGVETQYF
- TRBJ1-5 TRBV19 - TGTGCCAGTAGTATTGGATGGGAGGTTCAGCCCCAGCATTTT CASSIGWEVQPQHF
- TRBJ2-3 TRBV2 - TGTGCCAGCGCAGACGTAGCGGCAGATACGCAGTATTTT CASADVAADTQYF
- TRBJ2-7 TRBV5-1 - TGCGCCAGCAGCTCTGGGGATACGAGCTCCTACGAGCAGTACTTC CASSSGDTSSYEQYF
TRBD1 TRBJ2-2 TRBV5-4 - TGTGCCAGCAGCACCGGGACAGGGGGCACCACCGGGGAGCTGTTTTTT CASSTGTGGTTGELFF
- TRBJ2-5 TRBV6-5 - TGTGCCAGCAGCCCCCCCGGCAGGCAAGAGACCCAGTACTTC CASSPPGRQETQYF
- TRBJ1-2 TRBV28 - TGTGCCAGCAGTCCGGGGGGGTCAGTCTATGGCTACACCTTC CASSPGGSVYGYTF
- TRBJ2-6 TRBV2 - TGTGCCGGGACAACTAGCTCTGGGGCCAACGTCCTGACTTTC CAGTTSSGANVLTF
TRBD1 TRBJ2-7 TRBV5-6 - TGTGCCAGCAGCCGTACGGGACAGGGGGGCTACGAGCAGTACTTC CASSRTGQGGYEQYF
- TRBJ1-3 TRBV29-1 once TGCAGCGTTGAAGAGCGGCGACAGCTCTCTGGAAACACCATATATTTT CSVEERRQLSGNTIYF
- TRBJ2-3 TRBV6-6 - - CASILEGARTDTQYF
- TRBJ2-7 TRBV5-4 - TGTGCCAGCAGCTTGCTCGGGGGCGCAGGGGGTGAATACGAGCAGTACTTC CASSLLGGAGGEYEQYF
- TRBJ2-7 TRBV28 - TGTGCCAGCAGTGGGCGTCAGGGCCTCAGGTACTTC CASSGRQGLRYF
- TRBJ1-1 TRBV5-8 - TGTGCCAGCACCCTATCGACAGCGGCTATTGAAGCTTTCTTT CASTLSTAAIEAFF
TRBD1 TRBJ2-7 TRBV27 - TGTGCCAGCAGTTTTCTCGGACAGGTCGGCGCCTACGAGCAGTACTTC CASSFLGQVGAYEQYF
- TRBJ1-1 TRBV27 - TGTGCCAGCAGTTTTGGGGGGAACACTGAAGCTTTCTTT CASSFGGNTEAFF
TRBD1 TRBJ2-7 TRBV7-9 - TGTGCCAGCAGCTACGGACAGGGGGTTTCCTACGAGCAGTACTTC CASSYGQGVSYEQYF
- TRBJ2-6 TRBV4-3 - TGCGCCAGCAGCCAAGACCCCCCCAGCTCTGGGGCCAACGTCCTGACTTTC CASSQDPPSSGANVLTF
- TRBJ1-4 TRBV5-4 - TGTGCCAGCAGCTTGGGGGCCGCAGGATCGGGTGGGGAAAAACTGTTTTTT CASSLGAAGSGGEKLFF
- TRBJ2-2 TRBV7-3 few TGTGCCAGCAGCTTAAATCACTTGAACACCGGGGAGCTGTTTTTT CASSLNHLNTGELFF
- TRBJ2-2 TRBV11-1 - TGTGCCAGCAGCTTTTACACCGGGGAGCTGTTTTTT CASSFYTGELFF
- TRBJ2-2 TRBV18 - TGTGCCAGCTCACCAAGACCGGTCAACACCGGGGAGCTGTTTTTT CASSPRPVNTGELFF
- TRBJ2-7 TRBV9 - TGTGCCAGCAGCCCCAAGGGCAGCCCCTACGAGCAGTACTTC CASSPKGSPYEQYF
- TRBJ2-1 TRBV19 - TGTGCCAGTAGTGACAGGAACTACAATGAGCAGTTCTTC CASSDRNYNEQFF
TRBD1 TRBJ2-7 TRBV6-1 - TGTGCCAGCGGGGAGACAGGGTCAGGAGCCTACGAGCAGTACTTC CASGETGSGAYEQYF
TRBD1 TRBJ1-2 TRBV19 once TGTGCCAGTAGGACCTTCCAGGGGGACGGCTATGGCTACACCTTC CASRTFQGDGYGYTF
- TRBJ1-1 TRBV7-9 - TGTGCCAGCAGCTTAGATTGGGGTGAAGCTTTCTTT CASSLDWGEAFF
- TRBJ1-1 TRBV19 few TGTGCCAGTAGTATCCTCGCCTCGGCCACTGAAGCTTTCTTT CASSILASATEAFF
- TRBJ2-1 TRBV5-4 few TGTGCCAGCAGCTTGGAACAGGGTAGCGATGAGCAGTTCTTC CASSLEQGSDEQFF
TRBD1 TRBJ1-5 TRBV10-3 once TGTGCCATCAGTGAGGGGCAGGGGGGCAATCAGCCCCAGCATTTT CAISEGQGGNQPQHF
TRBD1 TRBJ1-5 TRBV28 - TGTGCCAGCAGTTTATTAGGGACAGGCAATCAGCCCCAGCATTTT CASSLLGTGNQPQHF
- TRBJ2-3 TRBV7-9 - TGTGCCAGCAGCTTAGCGGAGCAGGGGTACACAGATACGCAGTATTTT CASSLAEQGYTDTQYF
TRBD2 TRBJ2-3 TRBV5-6 - TGTGCCAGCAGCTTGGGGGTCCTTAGCGGGAGCGGGACAGATACGCAGTATTTT CASSLGVLSGSGTDTQYF
- TRBJ2-7 TRBV28 - TGTGCCAGCAGTCCAGGGGGGTCGTCCTACGAGCAGTACTTC CASSPGGSSYEQYF